The 21 T cell receptor beta chains reported below all come from one sample, sequenced in a study of beta chain features in type 1 diabetes listed by TCRdb under 2018. Overall study outcomes, separate from this receptor: In all four CD4+ subsets, TCRB CDR3 length was moderately but significantly shorter in type 1 diabetes patients.

No cognate antigen is known for these TCRs. Library preparation employed the immunoSEQ multiplex PCR assay. The entire amount of isolated RNA was reverse transcribed using the High Capacity cDNA Reverse Transcription Kit, so the sequenced TCRB transcripts were expressed ones. TCRdb took this table from immuneACCESS and kept in-frame rearrangements with V and J called. Such tables lack part of the clones; where checked against another copy, unresolved V genes explain under half of the gap, and the rest is unexplained. A total of about 230,000 clones appear in this sample, roughly 17% of them only once. The ten top clones hold approximately 0.086% of the sample. Input material: naive CD4+ T cells from blood. Reading the label with the study, this specimen's cell subset or site is: true naive CD4+ T cells. These receptors came from a man younger than 45 with type 1 diabetes.

The genes are TRBV25-1 and TRBJ1-2; D is unresolved. Trimming cost V 6 bases and J 4 bases, with 15 bases left between them. This CDR3 region has 14 residues. Looked up from germline, CDR1 is MGHDK and CDR2 is SYGVNS. CDR3: CASSEDGNFYGYTF. The DNA for the CDR3 is TGTGCCAGCAGCGAAGACGGGAACTTCTATGGCTACACCTTC.

The chain links TRBV7-9 to TRBJ1-1; no reliable D call. The V and J ends lost 6 bases and 4 bases respectively, with 12 bases between them. This CDR3 has 13 residues. Germline CDR1 SEHNR, CDR2 FQNEAQ (reference sequence). The CDR3 sequence is CASSFGETTEAFF. DNA of the CDR3: TGTGCCAGCAGTTTTGGGGAGACCACTGAAGCTTTCTTT.

This clone was recorded a few times. The V call is TRBV29-1, the J call TRBJ2-3, with 15 bases aligning to TRBD2. The V gene end was trimmed by 7 bases and the J gene end by 5 bases; junction bases not matched to a gene: 4. The CDR3 covers 14 residues. Germline V lookup: CDR1 SQVTM, CDR2 ANQGSEA. The CDR3 loop reads CSAPGLAGGDTQYF. The DNA for the CDR3 is TGCAGCGCCCCGGGACTAGCGGGAGGAGATACGCAGTATTTT.

This chain connects TRBV4-1 to TRBJ2-7; possible D gene TRBD1, 6 bases. Trimming stripped 3 bases from V and 4 bases from J, with 13 bases between. The CDR3 covers 14 residues. Germline CDR1 MGHRA, CDR2 YSYEKL. The CDR3 DNA sequence: TGCGCCAGCAGCCACCCAGGGGTAAGGTACGAGCAGTACTTC. This codes for CASSHPGVRYEQYF.

The CDR3 coding sequence is TGTGCCAGCAGCTTAGCTAGGACAGGGGATTACGAGCAGTACTTC. Residues: CASSLARTGDYEQYF. The V and J genes are TRBV7-9 and TRBJ2-7; 9 positions agree with TRBD1. Germline V gene data show CDR1 as SEHNR and CDR2 as FQNEAQ (reference sequence). There are 15 residues in the CDR3. V lost 0 bases, J lost 4 bases, and 4 bases stayed unmatched.

The V call is TRBV7-2, the J call TRBJ2-5, with D unclear. The CDR3 runs 14 residues. Trimming removed 3 bases at V and 5 bases at J, with 13 bases between. CDR1 is SGHTA, CDR2 FQGNSA, per germline. CDR3 in DNA: TGTGCCAGCAGCTTGGAAGCAGGCGGCGAGACCCAGTACTTC. It specifies CASSLEAGGETQYF.

This clone was seen only a few times. The chain uses TRBV5-4 and TRBJ2-7; weak D call: TRBD2 (6 bases). V dropped 5 bases and J dropped 5 bases, with 23 bases sitting between them. This CDR3 region has 16 residues. Germline V gene data show CDR1 as SGHNT and CDR2 as YYREEE (reference sequence). CDR3 in DNA: TGTGCCAGCAGTTTGACCGGGACTCCCACCAGCGACGAGCAGTACTTC. This encodes CASSLTGTPTSDEQYF.

This clone has just a few counts. This chain joins TRBV7-6 and TRBJ2-7; D possibly uses TRBD1 or TRBD2 (5 bases each). V shed 5 bases and J shed 0 bases, with 14 bases lying between them. CDR1 and CDR2 (germline): SGHVS, FNYEAQ. There are 15 residues in the CDR3. The CDR3 loop reads CASSPRDASSYEQYF. The CDR3 DNA follows: TGTGCCAGCAGCCCCCGGGACGCGAGCTCCTACGAGCAGTACTTC.

This clone was found a few times. This chain joins TRBV29-1 and TRBJ2-7; a weak D match, TRBD2 (5 bases). This CDR3 region has 13 residues. V lost 6 bases and J lost 2, with 14 bases in between. CDR1 is SQVTM and CDR2 is ANQGSEA in the germline V gene. Written as DNA, the CDR3 is TGCAGCGTCGCCAAGCGGCAGACCTACGAGCAGTACTTC. The encoded protein is CSVAKRQTYEQYF.

The chain combines TRBV29-1 with TRBJ1-1; maybe TRBD1 (5 bases). The CDR3 runs 13 residues. Trimming cost V 6 bases and J 1 base, with 12 bases left between them. Germline-derived CDR1 and CDR2 are SQVTM and ANQGSEA. CDR3 loop: CSVGRDWNTEAFF. The DNA for the CDR3 is TGCAGCGTAGGCAGGGACTGGAACACTGAAGCTTTCTTT.

This clone was counted a few times. The sample holds other DNA sequences that translate to the same CDR3. This chain links TRBV20-1 with TRBJ2-5, with D hard to call. The V end lost 0 bases, the J end lost 2 bases, and 1 base lay between the germline ends. The germline CDR1 and CDR2 sequences are DFQATT and SNEGSKA (reference sequence). CDR3 length equals 11 residues. The chain's CDR3 is CSARDQETQYF. DNA for the CDR3: TGCAGTGCTAGAGATCAAGAGACCCAGTACTTC.

This clone has more than one count but fewer than ten. This chain uses TRBV30 with TRBJ1-1; tentatively, D is TRBD1 (5 bases). V was pared by 5 bases and J by 6 bases, with 16 bases between. The CDR3 has 13 residues. Looked up from germline, CDR1 is GTSNPN and CDR2 is SVGIG (reference sequence). For the CDR3, the DNA is TGTGCCTGGGTGACACCTCAGGGCCCTGAAGCTTTCTTT. Protein: CAWVTPQGPEAFF.

The chain is built from TRBV28 and TRBJ2-7; D not resolved. With 3 bases removed from V and 6 bases from J, the gap between germline ends came to 6 bases. There are 11 residues in the CDR3. Looked up from germline, CDR1 is MDHEN and CDR2 is SYDVKM. This CDR3 reads CASSLAREQYF. The CDR3 coding sequence is TGTGCCAGCAGTTTGGCGCGCGAGCAGTACTTC.

This chain links TRBV30 with TRBJ2-7; D may be TRBD2 (5 bases). This CDR3 has 12 residues. V lost 0 bases to trimming and J lost 3 bases, with 6 bases between them. CDR1 is GTSNPN, CDR2 SVGIG, per germline (reference sequence). For the CDR3, the DNA is TGTGCCTGGAGTGTAGAGGGCTACGAGCAGTACTTC. Protein product: CAWSVEGYEQYF.

This chain uses TRBV6-5 with TRBJ2-7, with TRBD2 identical over 8 bases. This CDR3 spans 14 amino acids. Looked up from germline, CDR1 is MNHEY and CDR2 is SVGAGI. V lost 2 bases, J lost 4 bases, and 4 bases stayed unmatched. In DNA form, the CDR3 reads TGTGCCAGCAGTTACACGGCGGGGGGATACGAGCAGTACTTC. Residues: CASSYTAGGYEQYF.

The chain is built from TRBV29-1 and TRBJ2-1; D unresolved. Looked up from germline, CDR1 is SQVTM and CDR2 is ANQGSEA. The CDR3 has 14 residues. The germline V and J ends were trimmed by 2 bases and 0 bases, with 8 bases remaining between them. CDR3 in DNA: TGCAGCGTTGAAAGTCTAGGCTCCTACAATGAGCAGTTCTTC. Translated: CSVESLGSYNEQFF.

This clone showed up just a few times. The chain joins TRBV5-1 to TRBJ2-5; 7 bases agree with TRBD1. The ends lost 2 bases at V and 3 bases at J; junction bases unmatched: 4. Germline assignment: CDR1 SGHRS and CDR2 YFSETQ. The CDR3 has 14 amino acids. The CDR3 DNA reads as TGCGCCAGCAGCTTAACAACAGGGGAAGAGACCCAGTACTTC. Translation gives CASSLTTGEETQYF.

This chain uses TRBV7-2 with TRBJ2-1; 12 positions match TRBD2. Germline V gene lookup returns CDR1 SGHTA and CDR2 FQGNSA. V gave up 0 bases and J gave up 13 bases; unmatched junction bases: 10. The CDR3 length is 16 residues. DNA of the CDR3: TGTGCCAGCAGCTTAGCCCCCGCGTCGACTAGCGGGAGACAGTTCTTC. It is translated as CASSLAPASTSGRQFF.

The rearrangement joins TRBV15 to TRBJ2-5; the D is unclear. Trimming cost V 5 bases and J 1 base, with 5 bases left between them. CDR3 length: 12 amino acids. In germline, CDR1 is LNHNV, CDR2 YYDKDF (reference sequence). CDR3: CATSGVQETQYF. DNA for the CDR3: TGTGCCACCAGCGGAGTCCAAGAGACCCAGTACTTC.

This clone showed up just a few times. The CDR3 DNA is TGCGCCAGCAGCCAAGATCCGTTGAGGCAGGGCAGCACAGATACGCAGTATTTT. It encodes CASSQDPLRQGSTDTQYF. The V and J genes are TRBV4-1 and TRBJ2-3; tentative D call: TRBD1 (5 bases). CDR1 is MGHRA, CDR2 YSYEKL, per germline. The V gene lost 0 bases and the J gene lost 0 bases, with 16 bases spanning the gap. This CDR3 spans 18 amino acids.

This clone was found a few times. CDR3 protein: CAISQFTGDTDTQYF. CDR3 bases: TGTGCCATCAGTCAGTTCACAGGGGACACAGATACGCAGTATTTT. V usage is TRBV10-3 and J usage is TRBJ2-3, with TRBD1 matching over 7 bases. J was trimmed by 2 bases and V by 5 bases; bases with no gene match: 7. Germline values: CDR1 ENHRY, CDR2 SYGVKD. The CDR3 extends over 15 amino acids.